The 23 T cell receptor beta chains below were found in one sample sequenced in a study of tumor-infiltrating lymphocytes in primary liver carcinoma. Taking about 20-31 mg of unsorted bulk tissue, the authors co-extracted RNA and DNA. The researchers produced TCR beta cDNA from around 0.5 ug total RNA with a constant-region primer. The TCR beta library was amplified through three nested multiplex PCR rounds in a modified ARM-PCR procedure. TRBV1-TRBV30 forward primers paired with a C-beta reverse primer were used in the first two PCR rounds, which ran roughly 9 cycles each. TCRdb re-analysed the multiplex PCR reads in MiXCR, keeping a single row per CDR3 protein. The sample has 100,000 or so distinct CDR3 sequences, 55% to 75% seen once. The sequenced sample consisted of liver tumor tissue from sampling region 5. Subset noted: tumor region T5, tumor centre. These receptors were taken from a woman aged 60-70 years with primary liver carcinoma and hepatitis B virus infection.

With regard to this clonotype: Mismatch with germline at one junction end may stem from a read error. In DNA form, the CDR3 reads TGTGTCAGCAGCCCGCGACAGGGGCCCTACAATGAGCGGTTCTTC. Protein product: CVSSPRQGPYNERFF. V is TRBV7-8 and J is TRBJ2-1; 8 bases line up with TRBD1. Per the germline V gene, CDR1 is SGHVS and CDR2 is FQNEAQ. This CDR3 comprises 15 residues.

This clonotype appeared many times. The chain carries TRBV5-1 and TRBJ2-7; 8 bases map to TRBD2. The CDR3 consists of 17 residues. Germline trimming cut 1 base from V and 2 bases from J; bases unmatched to any gene: 11. Looked up from germline, CDR1 is SGHRS and CDR2 is YFSETQ. As DNA, the CDR3 is TGCGCCAGCAGCTTGTCGGCGGGTAGCGGGAACCCCTACGAGCAGTACTTC. It translates to CASSLSAGSGNPYEQYF.

The chain joins TRBV6-2 or TRBV6-3 to TRBJ1-3; D uncertain. Germline V gene sequence: CDR1 MNHEY, CDR2 SVGEGT. The CDR3 is 16 amino acids. V lost 5 bases and J 1 base, leaving 15 bases between the germline ends. The CDR3 DNA is TGTGCCAGCAGTCACCCCGGGCTGAGGTCTGGAAACACCATATATTTT. Translating it yields CASSHPGLRSGNTIYF.

A word on this clonotype: Being one base from a much bigger clone, this may be a read error. V gene TRBV4-1 combines with J gene TRBJ2-1; 10 nucleotides match TRBD1. CDR3 length: 17 amino acids. Germline CDR1 is MGHRA and CDR2 is YSYEKL. Losses at the gene ends were 0 bases for V and 6 bases for J; bases not matched to a gene: 8. For the CDR3, the DNA is TGCGCCAGCAGCCAAGATGGGACAGGGGCTCCCTCCAATGAGCAGTTCTTC. Translated: CASSQDGTGAPSNEQFF.

About this clonotype: A much larger clone lies a single base off, so this may be a read error. The V gene is TRBV28, the J gene TRBJ2-1; 11 bases are shared with TRBD2. CDR1 is MDHEN, CDR2 SYDVKM, per germline. This CDR3 has 16 amino acids. The chain's CDR3 is CASSFLTSGNYNQQFF. CDR3 nucleotides: TGTGCCAGCAGTTTCTTGACTAGCGGGAACTACAATCAGCAGTTCTTC.

The chain employs TRBV29-1 and TRBJ2-3, with unresolved D. CDR1 is SQVTM, CDR2 ANQGSEA, per germline. This CDR3 has 17 residues. This CDR3 reads CIVGQTPDGSLADTQYF. CDR3 nucleotides: TGCATCGTCGGGCAAACCCCGGACGGTAGCCTTGCAGATACGCAGTATTTT.

For this clonotype: The germline gene is not matched at one end of the junction; a read error may be the cause. The rearrangement joins TRBV12-3 or TRBV12-4 to TRBJ2-3, with a weak D call TRBD2 (6 bases). The CDR3 spans 15 residues. For the CDR3, the DNA is TGTGCCAGCAGTCTTGGGACTGGTAGCACAGATATGCAGTATTTT. This sequence encodes CASSLGTGSTDMQYF.

In the case of this clonotype: A junction end diverges from the germline sequence, so it may reflect a read error. The gene calls are TRBV6-5 and TRBJ2-7; TRBD2 matches at 11 bases. Per germline, CDR1 MNHEY and CDR2 SVGAGI. The CDR3 sequence is 15 residues long. For the CDR3, the DNA is TGTGCCAGCAGTTTCACTAGCGGGAGAAGATACGAGCAGTGCTTC. Translation gives CASSFTSGRRYEQCF.

The chain links TRBV19 to TRBJ2-1; 10 bases align to TRBD2. The CDR3 sequence is 17 residues long. Germline loops: CDR1 LNHDA, CDR2 SQIVND (reference sequence). V shed 7 bases and J 6 bases; nucleotides not matched to a gene: 15. The CDR3 DNA sequence: TGTGCCAGTATCCTAAAGAGCGGGCTAGCGGGAGTCAATGAGCAGTTCTTC. Amino acid sequence: CASILKSGLAGVNEQFF.

With respect to this clonotype: With a much larger clone just one base away, this may be a read error. The J gene is TRBJ2-3, the V gene TRBV6-4, with 11 positions matching TRBD2. The CDR3 sequence is 16 residues long. Germline assignment: CDR1 MRHNA and CDR2 SNTAGT. After removal of 0 bases from V and 4 bases from J, the junction contained 3 bases not matched to a gene. The CDR3 reads CASSDSSGRGADTQYF. The CDR3 bases are TGTGCCAGCAGTGACTCTAGCGGGAGGGGAGCAGATACGCAGTATTTT.

This chain links TRBV4-2 with TRBJ2-3; D perhaps matches TRBD2 (5 bases). This CDR3 has 16 amino acids. CDR1 and CDR2 from the germline V gene are LGHNA and YNFKEQ. Trimming stripped 0 bases from V and 4 bases from J, with 14 bases between. CDR3 residues: CASSQDMKGEADTQYF. CDR3 coding DNA: TGTGCCAGCAGCCAAGATATGAAGGGAGAAGCAGATACGCAGTATTTT.

The V call is TRBV19, the J call TRBJ1-2; TRBD1 agrees at 8 bases. J gave up 6 bases and V 5 bases, and 11 bases lay outside the gene matches. CDR1 LNHDA and CDR2 SQIVND come from the germline V gene (reference sequence). The CDR3 is made up of 15 amino acids. The CDR3: CASSPAGGETDGYTF. CDR3 nucleotides: TGTGCCAGTAGTCCCGCAGGGGGCGAGACGGATGGCTACACCTTC.

This clonotype was counted only a few times. Its ends do not fully match the called genes, so a read error is possible. This chain connects TRBV11-3 to TRBJ2-1, with a weak D call TRBD1 (6 bases). The CDR3 loop spans 12 amino acids. CDR1 and CDR2 from the germline V gene are SGHNT and YENEEA. The CDR3 region is CTSRERDNEQFF. The CDR3, as DNA: TGTACCAGCAGGGAGAGGGACAATGAGCAATTCTTC.

About this clonotype: Given the absence of the conserved phenylalanine or tryptophan at the CDR3 end, a read error is likely. V and J are TRBV29-1 and TRBJ2-5; 8 positions match TRBD1. The CDR3 is 12 amino acids. Per the germline V gene, CDR1 is SQVTM and CDR2 is ANQGSEA. CDR3 in DNA: TGCGCATACAGGGGGTCCCAAGAGACCCAGTACTCC. Its protein product is CAYRGSQETQYS.

The chain joins TRBV6-5 to TRBJ1-2; D is ambiguous. The CDR3 loop spans 17 amino acids. Germline V lookup: CDR1 MNHEY, CDR2 SVGAGI. V lost 3 bases and J 6 bases, leaving 23 bases between the germline ends. CDR3 sequence (DNA): TGTGCCAGCAGTTATTCAACAGTAGGGAGAGGGTACCATGGCTACACCTTC. Its protein product is CASSYSTVGRGYHGYTF.

The chain links TRBV29-1 to TRBJ1-2; perhaps TRBD1 as D (5 bases). This CDR3 is built from 12 residues. The germline V gene encodes CDR1 SQVTM and CDR2 ANQGSEA. V lost 7 bases and J 5 bases, leaving 14 bases between the germline ends. The CDR3 loop reads CSGAYGHYGYTF. CDR3 nucleotides: TGCAGCGGCGCCTATGGACATTATGGCTACACCTTC. The whole variable domain, filled in from reference TRBV29-1 and TRBJ1-2, reads SAVISQKPSRDICQRGTSLTIQCQVDSQVTMMFWYRQQPGQSLTLIATANQGSEATYESGFVIDKFPISRPNLTFSTLTVSNMSPEDSSIYLCSGAYGHYGYTFGSGTRLTVV.

This clonotype was seen at least ten times. V gene TRBV7-8 combines with J gene TRBJ2-2; TRBD1 aligns across 9 bases. This CDR3 comprises 14 residues. Per the germline V gene, CDR1 is SGHVS and CDR2 is FQNEAQ. The V and J ends lost 5 bases and 6 bases, in that order; junction bases with no gene match: 4. CDR3 nucleotides: TGTGCCAGCAGCGTCCGGACAGGGGCCGGGGAGCTGTTTTTT. Translated, it gives CASSVRTGAGELFF. Combining the CDR3 with reference TRBV7-8 and TRBJ2-2 gives the whole variable domain GAGVSQSPRYKVAKRGQDVALRCDPISGHVSLFWYQQALGQGPEFLTYFQNEAQLDKSGLPSDRFFAERPEGSVSTLKIQRTQQEDSAVYLCASSVRTGAGELFFGEGSRLTVL.

On this clonotype: The junction differs from germline at one of its ends, possibly a read error. The chain links TRBV7-9 to TRBJ2-7; D is unresolved. CDR3 size: 13 residues. Germline V gene sequence: CDR1 SEHNR, CDR2 FQNEAQ (reference sequence). CDR3 sequence: CARSLSQPYEQYF. CDR3 bases: TGTGCCAGAAGCTTAAGCCAACCCTACGAGCAGTACTTC.

Details on this clonotype: A read error is possible here, since a much larger clone lies one base away. V gene TRBV5-1 combines with J gene TRBJ2-3; tentatively, D is TRBD2 (6 bases). The germline gives CDR1 SGHRS, CDR2 YFSETQ. This CDR3 contains 15 residues. The CDR3 reads CASNLEGKTTDTQYF. CDR3 coding DNA: TGCGCCAGCAACTTGGAGGGTAAGACTACAGATACGCAGTATTTT.

The chain combines TRBV12-3 or TRBV12-4 with TRBJ2-3; possible D gene TRBD2, 5 bases. The CDR3 is 15 residues long. V shed 6 bases and J shed 3 bases, with 16 bases lying between them. CDR3 amino acids: CASSLRARNTDTQYF. The DNA of the CDR3 is TGTGCCAGCAGCCTGAGGGCCAGGAATACAGATACGCAGTATTTT.

With respect to this clonotype: The final CDR3 position lacks the conserved phenylalanine or tryptophan, pointing to a likely read error. No DNA is shown, since the ends of the CDR3 on it are uncertain; the CDR3 is the one TCRdb lists. This sequence joins TRBV11-2 and TRBJ2-1; TRBD2, the table's D call, lacks a check against the DNA. In germline, CDR1 is SGHAT, CDR2 FQNNGV. The CDR3 region is 13 residues in length, termini included. The CDR3 sequence: CASSWTSGAEEFL.

This clonotype was seen ten or more times. The V call is TRBV10-3, the J call TRBJ1-1; D is perhaps TRBD1 (6 bases). There are 15 residues in the CDR3. Trimming left V 0 bases short and J 1 base short, with 9 bases between. Per the germline V gene, CDR1 is ENHRY and CDR2 is SYGVKD. Here the CDR3 reads CAISESPGENTEAFF. DNA of the CDR3: TGTGCCATCAGTGAGTCCCCAGGGGAGAACACTGAAGCTTTCTTT.

Of note for this clonotype: It may be a read error: a sequence one base away is much more abundant. As DNA, the CDR3 is TGTGCCAGCAGCCCCCAACAGGGCGGGGAGCTGTTTTTT. Its translation: CASSPQQGGELFF. The V call is TRBV7-9, the J call TRBJ2-2; a weak D match, TRBD1 (6 bases). Per germline, CDR1 SEHNR and CDR2 FQNEAQ (reference sequence). CDR3 length: 13 residues. V lost 5 bases and J lost 7, with 11 bases in between. Based on the CDR3 plus reference TRBV7-9 and TRBJ2-2, the full variable domain is DTGVSQNPRHKITKRGQNVTFRCDPISEHNRLYWYRQTLGQGPEFLTYFQNEAQLEKSRLLSDRFSAERPKGSFSTLEIQRTEQGDSAMYLCASSPQQGGELFFGEGSRLTVL.